This paragraph covers one T cell receptor (beta chain) sequence. Produced via immunoSEQ multiplex PCR; TCRdb's table is partial and in-frame only. Of 200,000 or so clones listed, roughly 84% were seen once; the top ten hold about 12%. The data were obtained in a study of blood T cell repertoires in COVID-19. CDR3 length: 15 amino acids. The germline CDR1 and CDR2 sequences are MNHEY and SMNVEV (reference sequence). The V gene end was trimmed by 5 bases and the J gene end by 4 bases; junction bases not matched to a gene: 9. This chain connects TRBV27 to TRBJ2-7; 9 bases map to TRBD1. The source of this sequence is a human donor in a cohort sampled during active COVID-19. What was sequenced was peripheral blood. The CDR3 loop reads CASSPPGQGWYEQYF. The CDR3 DNA follows: TGTGCCAGCAGTCCCCCGGGACAGGGTTGGTACGAGCAGTACTTC.